These 8 T cell receptor beta chains originate from one sample sequenced in a study of human T cells and chemical hapten exposure. MiXCR, applied by TCRdb to the RACE reads, yields one record per CDR3 protein. The profile shows fewer than 200,000 distinct CDR3 sequences, under 25% of them singletons. As to time point: patch test 1, 2 weeks after DPC sensitization. Noted treatment: therapeutic diphenylcyclopropenone sensitization with weekly scalp DPC. This specimen consisted of whole blood, obtained in connection with sensitization to the hapten diphenylcyclopropenone (DPC). These TCRs come from a woman aged 50 to 60 with alopecia areata. Some clones in this sample may be carry-over from other donors' samples.

Only a few counts were recorded for this clonotype. The V gene is TRBV20-1, the J gene TRBJ1-1; D gene uncertain. Germline assignment: CDR1 DFQATT and CDR2 SNEGSKA (reference sequence). V lost 4 bases to trimming and J lost 1 base, with 7 bases between them. This CDR3 comprises 12 residues. The CDR3 sequence is CSATEPNTEAFF. CDR3 DNA sequence: TGCAGTGCTACAGAGCCGAACACTGAAGCTTTCTTT.

This clonotype was seen more than once but under ten times. The J gene is TRBJ2-7, the V gene TRBV28; a possible D gene is TRBD1 (5 bases). Germline V gene lookup returns CDR1 MDHEN and CDR2 SYDVKM. The CDR3 runs 14 residues. V dropped 2 bases and J dropped 5 bases, with 13 bases sitting between them. CDR3 coding DNA: TGTGCCAGCAGTTTAAGATCCAGGGTCGACGAGCAGTACTTC. Translated: CASSLRSRVDEQYF.

J is TRBJ2-5 and V is TRBV7-9; either TRBD1 or TRBD2 may supply D (5 bases each). Trimming pared 1 base from V and 1 base from J, leaving 16 bases between. The germline V gene encodes CDR1 SEHNR and CDR2 FQNEAQ (reference sequence). The CDR3 contains 17 residues. In nucleotides, the CDR3 is TGTGCCAGCAGCTTAGAGAGCTGGGGGTCGGGCCAAGAGACCCAGTACTTC. It translates to CASSLESWGSGQETQYF.

The chain joins TRBV7-2 to TRBJ2-5; 7 nucleotides align to TRBD2. The trim removed 5 bases at V and 2 bases at J, leaving 8 bases unmatched. This CDR3 is 15 amino acids long. The germline gives CDR1 SGHTA, CDR2 FQGNSA. CDR3 coding DNA: TGTGCCAGCAGCGCGGGGGAGGGATCTCAAGAGACCCAGTACTTC. Its protein is CASSAGEGSQETQYF.

The chain has TRBV7-2 and TRBJ2-5, with D tentatively TRBD2 (5 bases). The CDR3 totals 14 residues. The germline gives CDR1 SGHTA, CDR2 FQGNSA. V was pared by 2 bases and J by 7 bases, with 14 bases between. Here the CDR3 reads CASSLWRQKGTQYF. CDR3 in DNA: TGTGCCAGCAGCTTATGGAGGCAGAAGGGGACCCAGTACTTC. The full variable domain, with the rest looked up from reference TRBV7-2 and TRBJ2-5, is GAGVSQSPSNKVTEKGKDVELRCDPISGHTALYWYRQSLGQGLEFLIYFQGNSAPDKSGLPSDRFSAERTGGSVSTLTIQRTQQEDSAVYLCASSLWRQKGTQYFGPGTRLLVL.

V usage is TRBV20-1 and J usage is TRBJ2-1; TRBD1 might be the D (5 bases). The CDR3 loop spans 15 amino acids. CDR1 and CDR2 (germline): DFQATT, SNEGSKA (reference sequence). V gave up 0 bases and J gave up 0 bases, with 9 bases separating them. CDR3 sequence: CSARDRGHSYNEQFF. The CDR3 bases are TGCAGTGCTAGAGATAGGGGTCACTCCTACAATGAGCAGTTCTTC.

The chain has TRBV28 and TRBJ2-2, with D possibly TRBD1 on 6 matching bases. Trimming left V 3 bases short and J 2 bases short, with 10 bases between. CDR1 and CDR2 (germline): MDHEN, SYDVKM. This CDR3 is built from 15 residues. CDR3: CASSLGAVNTGELFF. CDR3 DNA sequence: TGTGCCAGCAGTTTGGGGGCGGTAAACACCGGGGAGCTGTTTTTT.

The chain joins TRBV2 to TRBJ1-6; perhaps TRBD1 as D (6 bases). CDR1 SNHLY and CDR2 FYNNEI come from the germline V gene. Trimming removed 5 bases from V and 7 bases from J, with 9 bases in between. The CDR3 contains 13 residues. CDR3 amino acids: CASSTGTNSPLHF. The CDR3 DNA reads TGTGCCAGCAGTACAGGGACAAATTCACCCCTCCACTTT.